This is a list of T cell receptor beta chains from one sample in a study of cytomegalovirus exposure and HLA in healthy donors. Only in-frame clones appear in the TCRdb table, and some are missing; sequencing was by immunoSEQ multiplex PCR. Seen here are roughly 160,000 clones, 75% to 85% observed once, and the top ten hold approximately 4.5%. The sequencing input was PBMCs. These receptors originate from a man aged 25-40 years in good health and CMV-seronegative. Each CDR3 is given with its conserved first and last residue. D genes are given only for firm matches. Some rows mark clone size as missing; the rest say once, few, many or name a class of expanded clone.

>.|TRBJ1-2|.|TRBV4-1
TGCGCCAGCAGCAAACCCGGGGTCGGGGGCTATGGCTACACCTTC
CASSKPGVGGYGYTF
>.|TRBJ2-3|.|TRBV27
TGTGCCAGCAAGCCTACCACAGATACGCAGTATTTT
CASKPTTDTQYF
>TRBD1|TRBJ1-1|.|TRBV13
TGTGCCAGCAGCTTAGCGACAGGGGTGAACACTGAAGCTTTCTTT
CASSLATGVNTEAFF
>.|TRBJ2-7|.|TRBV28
TGTGCCAGCAGTTTAATGGGCGGCGGGTACGAGCAGTACTTC
CASSLMGGGYEQYF
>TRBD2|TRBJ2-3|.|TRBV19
TGTGCCAGTAGTATGGGGCCGGGACTACTCGCGGATACGCAGTATTTT
CASSMGPGLLADTQYF
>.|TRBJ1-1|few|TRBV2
TGTGCCAGCAGTGAAGTGAGCACTGAAGCTTTCTTT
CASSEVSTEAFF
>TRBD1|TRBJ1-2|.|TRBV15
TGTGCCACCAGCAGAGTTTCCGGACAGGGGAATGGCTACACCTTC
CATSRVSGQGNGYTF
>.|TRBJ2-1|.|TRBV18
TGTGCCAGCTCACCACCGGGGGCGGGAGAGGTTAGTGAGCAGTTCTTC
CASSPPGAGEVSEQFF
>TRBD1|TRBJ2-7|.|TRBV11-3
TGTGCCAGCAGTCCAAGTGGACAGGACTACGAGCAGTACTTC
CASSPSGQDYEQYF
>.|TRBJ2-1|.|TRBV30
TGTGCCTGGAGTGTACTAGGTAATGAGCAGTTCTTC
CAWSVLGNEQFF
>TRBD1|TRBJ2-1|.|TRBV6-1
TGTGCGGAACAGGGGGCTGGCAATGAGCAGTTCTTC
CAEQGAGNEQFF
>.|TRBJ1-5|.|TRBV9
TGTGCCAGCAGCGTAGAAGGGGCAGGTCAGCCCCAGCATTTT
CASSVEGAGQPQHF
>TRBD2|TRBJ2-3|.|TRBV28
TGTGCCAGCAGTTTATTTGGGACTAGCGGGACAGATACGCAGTATTTT
CASSLFGTSGTDTQYF
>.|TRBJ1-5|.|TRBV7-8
TGTGCCAGCAGCACCGGAGCCTCGCCCCAGCATTTT
CASSTGASPQHF
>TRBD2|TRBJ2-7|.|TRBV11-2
TGTGCCAGCAGCCGTATAGTAGCGGGAGCCCGCGGTGGGCAGTACTTC
CASSRIVAGARGGQYF
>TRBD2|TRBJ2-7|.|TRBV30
TGTGCCTGGAGTGTAGGGGGGGGGACTAGAGAGTCTCCCCTACGAGTGCAGTACTTC
CAWSVGGGTRESPLRVQYF
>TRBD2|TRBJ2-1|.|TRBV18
TGTGCCAGCTCTCCCACTAGCGGGAGCCACAATGAGCAGTTCTTC
CASSPTSGSHNEQFF
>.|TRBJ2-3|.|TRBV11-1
TGTGCCAGCAGCTTAAGGGGGACCACAGATACGCAGTATTTT
CASSLRGTTDTQYF
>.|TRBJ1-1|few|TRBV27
TGTGCCAGCAGTTTCCGGCCTCAGGGCTCTGAAGCTTTCTTT
CASSFRPQGSEAFF
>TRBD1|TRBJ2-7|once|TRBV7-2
TGTGCCAGCAGCCCAGCCCTCGCTGGACAGGGAATACCCTACGAGCAGTACTTC
CASSPALAGQGIPYEQYF
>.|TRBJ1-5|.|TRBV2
TGTGCCAGCAGTGATCCGATGGCCGGACTGAATCAGCCCCAGCATTTT
CASSDPMAGLNQPQHF
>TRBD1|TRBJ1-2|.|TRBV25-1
TGTGCCAGCAGTGATGTGGTGGAGGGGGCGCTTGGCTACACCTTC
CASSDVVEGALGYTF
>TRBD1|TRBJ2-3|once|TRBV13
TGTGCCAGCAGACAGACAGGGGGTAGCACAGATACGCAGTATTTT
CASRQTGGSTDTQYF
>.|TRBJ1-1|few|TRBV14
TGTGCCAGCAGCCAACAGAACACTGAAGCTTTCTTT
CASSQQNTEAFF
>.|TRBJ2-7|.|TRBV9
TGTGCCAGCAGCGTCGGACAGACCCGAGGAGTAAACGAGCAGTACTTC
CASSVGQTRGVNEQYF
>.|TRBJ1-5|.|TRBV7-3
TGTGCCAGCAGCTTAAAAAGTTTCGGGCCCCAGCATTTT
CASSLKSFGPQHF
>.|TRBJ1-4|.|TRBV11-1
TGTGCCAGCAGCCCAAGAGACAGCCCAACTAATGAAAAACTGTTTTTT
CASSPRDSPTNEKLFF
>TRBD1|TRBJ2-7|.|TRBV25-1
TGTGCCAGCAGTGGTGACAGGGGATCCTACGAGCAGTACTTC
CASSGDRGSYEQYF
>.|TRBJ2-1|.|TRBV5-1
TGCGCCAGCAGCTTAGGGAGCTCCTACAATGAGCAGTTCTTC
CASSLGSSYNEQFF
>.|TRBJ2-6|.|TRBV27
TGTGCCAGCAGTCCCAACGGAGGGTCCGGGGCCAACGTCCTGACTTTC
CASSPNGGSGANVLTF
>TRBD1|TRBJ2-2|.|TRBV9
TGTGCCAGCAGCGCCGGGACAGGGCGGGACACCGGGGAGCTGTTTTTT
CASSAGTGRDTGELFF
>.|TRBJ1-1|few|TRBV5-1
TGCGCCAGCAGCTCCGAGGCCCAAAACACTGAAGCTTTCTTT
CASSSEAQNTEAFF
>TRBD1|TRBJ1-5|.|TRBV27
TGTGCCAGCAGTTTTCAGGGGGTGGGGAATCAGCCCCAGCATTTT
CASSFQGVGNQPQHF
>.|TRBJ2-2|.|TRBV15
TGTGCCACCAGCAGAGTTCAGGACTCAAGCACCGGGGAGCTGTTTTTT
CATSRVQDSSTGELFF
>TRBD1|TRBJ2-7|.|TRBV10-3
TGTGCCGTTAAGCTGGGACAGGGGGCTTACGAGCAGTACTTC
CAVKLGQGAYEQYF
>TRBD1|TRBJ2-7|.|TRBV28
TGTGCCAGCAGTTGGGACAGGAGTTCGTACGAGCAGTACTTC
CASSWDRSSYEQYF
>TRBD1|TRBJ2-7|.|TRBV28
TGTGCCAGCAATCTGCGAGGGGGCCCGAACTACGAGCAGTACTTC
CASNLRGGPNYEQYF
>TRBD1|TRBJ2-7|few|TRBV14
TGTGCCAGCAGCCAAGATCGGAGGACAGGGTGGTACTTC
CASSQDRRTGWYF
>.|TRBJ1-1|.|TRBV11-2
TGTGCCAGCAGCCTCTACGAGAACACTGAAGCTTTCTTT
CASSLYENTEAFF
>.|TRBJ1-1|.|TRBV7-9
TGTTCCAGCAGCCCTACAGTGACGGAAGCTTTCTTT
CSSSPTVTEAFF
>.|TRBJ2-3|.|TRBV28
TGTGCCAGCAGCTTTAGGGGGGGAGATACGCAGTATTTT
CASSFRGGDTQYF